This is a list of T cell receptor beta chains from one sample in a study of vaccination effects on CD4 cells after COVID-19. These receptors' targets are unknown. Measured with immunoSEQ multiplex PCR; TCRdb has only the in-frame clones, and not every one. Here the sample spans about 27,000 clones, about three quarters being singletons. Sample: CD4+ T cells from PBMCs cultured with SARS-CoV-2 spike peptides, taken before COVID-19 vaccination. The receptors derive from a human donor who had a prior SARS-CoV-2 infection. Each CDR3 is given with its conserved first and last residue. Each record gives: V gene, J gene, CDR3 protein.

TRBV7-2	TRBJ2-7	CASSLATSGIYEQYF
TRBV5-1	TRBJ2-5	CASSLGQGSWQETQYF
TRBV7-9	TRBJ1-1	CASSPVARATEAFF
TRBV27	TRBJ1-6	CASSFGWSSPLHF
TRBV5-6	TRBJ1-3	CASSLYEAIYSGNTIYF
TRBV7-2	TRBJ2-5	CATVPIGFGETQYF
TRBV9	TRBJ1-2	CASSATGYYGYTF
TRBV9	TRBJ1-2	CASSALPRQGAGYGYTF
TRBV6-5	TRBJ1-2	CASRDMRANYGYTF
TRBV19	TRBJ1-3	CASRRRRGQGVGNTIYF
TRBV10-3	TRBJ1-1	CAISSGTWAGNTEAFF
TRBV18	TRBJ1-3	CASSVTGLMSSGNTIYF
TRBV4-1	TRBJ1-1	CASSQRNTEAFF
TRBV7-6	TRBJ2-1	CASSPRPSSTSYNEQFF
TRBV20-1	TRBJ1-1	CSARSDRGAFF
TRBV27	TRBJ1-2	CASSLFRGNYGYTF
TRBV19	TRBJ2-3	CASRPGQGTDTQYF
TRBV2	TRBJ1-1	CASKGGGTEAFF
TRBV5-1	TRBJ1-1	CASSLVGTGDTEAFF
TRBV7-6	TRBJ2-2	CASRSDSGAGELFF
TRBV7-3	TRBJ1-2	CASSLANSYGYTF
TRBV10-3	TRBJ2-1	CAISVMASGVDEQFF
TRBV5-1	TRBJ2-3	CASRITTDTQYF
TRBV28	TRBJ1-4	CASTRGTNEKLFF
TRBV5-4	TRBJ2-3	CASSLTGVADTQYF